Sequencing of this T cell receptor (beta chain) was carried out in a study of T cell responses to AZD1222 COVID-19 vaccine. The assay was immunoSEQ multiplex PCR, and TCRdb's table has in-frame clones only and misses some. The sample has under 150,000 clones, more than 90% seen once. Trimming removed 4 bases from V and 2 bases from J, with 9 bases in between. The V gene's germline CDR1 is MNHNY and CDR2 SVGAGI (reference sequence). There are 13 residues in the CDR3. Turning to this clone: Additional DNA sequences in this sample encode the identical CDR3.

The receptor was isolated from an adult who received the AZD1222 COVID-19 vaccine. The chain joins TRBV6-6 to TRBJ2-7; D is possibly TRBD2 (6 bases). The source material was peripheral blood, sampled 28 days after the second AZD1222 dose. The CDR3: CASSSGLTYEQYF. CDR3 DNA: TGTGCCAGCAGTTCGGGACTCACCTACGAGCAGTACTTC.